Shown below are 13 T cell receptor beta chains from a single sample sequenced in a study of cytotoxic CD8 clonotypes in ibrutinib-treated CLL. The protocol was immunoSEQ multiplex PCR, while the TCRdb copy is restricted to in-frame clones and leaves out a portion. Altogether about 160,000 clones are present, approximately 80% being singletons, with the ten largest covering under 2.5%. The specimen comprised PBMCs, sampled after 12 months of ibrutinib treatment. The receptors come from a human donor with chronic lymphocytic leukemia.

The V call is TRBV4-1, the J call TRBJ2-1; a possible D gene is TRBD2 (6 bases). This CDR3 comprises 13 residues. The germline gives CDR1 MGHRA, CDR2 YSYEKL. V gave up 5 bases and J gave up 6 bases, with 11 bases separating them. CDR3 DNA sequence: TGCGCCAGCAGCAAGGAGGGCCGCAATGAGCAGTTCTTC. Translating it yields CASSKEGRNEQFF.

This chain uses TRBV7-2 with TRBJ2-7; D unclear. This CDR3 spans 13 amino acids. With 5 bases removed from V and 2 bases from J, the gap between germline ends came to 10 bases. Germline V gene lookup returns CDR1 SGHTA and CDR2 FQGNSA. The CDR3 spells CASSPAIAYEQYF. CDR3 sequence (DNA): TGTGCCAGCAGCCCTGCCATAGCCTACGAGCAGTACTTC.

This clone was picked up a small number of times. The chain combines TRBV11-2 with TRBJ2-2; D may be TRBD2 (5 bases). Trimming shortened V by 1 base and J by 4 bases, and 13 bases separated the two germline ends. This CDR3 spans 16 amino acids. Germline CDR1 SGHAT, CDR2 FQNNGV. Here the CDR3 DNA reads TGTGCCAGCAGCTTAGCATGGCGGGCCGGCACCGGGGAGCTGTTTTTT. Translation gives CASSLAWRAGTGELFF.

CDR3 residues: CASSQDTGGGANVLTF. CDR3 nucleotides: TGTGCCAGCAGCCAAGATACCGGGGGTGGGGCCAACGTCCTGACTTTC. The chain recombines TRBV4-2 with TRBJ2-6; D may be TRBD2 (6 bases). The CDR3 loop spans 16 amino acids. The V gene's germline CDR1 is LGHNA and CDR2 YNFKEQ. V was trimmed by 0 bases and J by 3 bases, leaving 9 bases between them.

The chain carries TRBV5-1 and TRBJ2-7, with 13 bases fitting TRBD2. With 3 bases clipped from V and 0 bases from J, the junction kept 12 bases outside the gene matches. The CDR3 consists of 19 residues. The germline V gene has CDR1 SGHRS and CDR2 YFSETQ. The CDR3 DNA follows: TGCGCCAGCAGCTCACGGACTAGCGGGGGCCCGAGGAGCTCCTACGAGCAGTACTTC. Translating gives CASSSRTSGGPRSSYEQYF.

The chain links TRBV4-1 to TRBJ2-7; D gene unclear. CDR3 length equals 18 residues. From germline, CDR1 is MGHRA and CDR2 YSYEKL. V lost 2 bases and J 2 bases, leaving 22 bases between the germline ends. The CDR3 spells CASSQTIITPPNTYEQYF. The DNA for the CDR3 is TGCGCCAGCAGCCAAACCATCATCACTCCACCAAACACCTACGAGCAGTACTTC.

CDR3 residues: CASSPTSPGGTDTQYF. CDR3 coding DNA: TGTGCCAGCAGCCCAACCTCGCCAGGGGGAACAGATACGCAGTATTTT. V usage is TRBV7-9 and J usage is TRBJ2-3; 7 nucleotides align to TRBD1. The CDR3 has 16 amino acids. Losses at the gene ends were 5 bases for V and 3 bases for J; bases not matched to a gene: 11. From germline, CDR1 is SEHNR and CDR2 FQNEAQ (reference sequence).

The chain combines TRBV4-3 with TRBJ2-7; D ambiguous. The CDR3 contains 13 residues. The V and J ends lost 2 bases and 0 bases respectively, with 5 bases between them. Germline CDR1 is LGHNA and CDR2 is YSLEER. The CDR3 DNA sequence: TGCGCCAGCAGCCAACACCCCTCCTACGAGCAGTACTTC. Encoded protein: CASSQHPSYEQYF.

The chain joins TRBV7-9 to TRBJ2-7; a weak D match, TRBD1 (5 bases). Germline CDR1 and CDR2: SEHNR and FQNEAQ (reference sequence). The CDR3 covers 13 residues. V dropped 3 bases and J dropped 6 bases, with 12 bases sitting between them. CDR3 sequence (DNA): TGTGCCAGCAGCTTTCCCCAGGGATCCGAGCAGTACTTC. It translates to CASSFPQGSEQYF. Drawing the rest from reference TRBV7-9 and TRBJ2-7, the complete variable domain is DTGVSQNPRHKITKRGQNVTFRCDPISEHNRLYWYRQTLGQGPEFLTYFQNEAQLEKSRLLSDRFSAERPKGSFSTLEIQRTEQGDSAMYLCASSFPQGSEQYFGPGTRLTVT.

The J gene is TRBJ2-5, the V gene TRBV5-4; no clear D. Germline values: CDR1 SGHNT, CDR2 YYREEE (reference sequence). The CDR3 spans 13 residues. V was pared by 4 bases and J by 3 bases, with 10 bases between. The CDR3 bases are TGTGCCAGCAGCACGGAGAGAGAAGAGACCCAGTACTTC. Residues: CASSTEREETQYF.

The rearrangement uses TRBV28 and TRBJ2-5; 7 bases line up with TRBD1. In germline, CDR1 is MDHEN, CDR2 SYDVKM. The CDR3 is 14 residues long. J was trimmed by 1 base and V by 6 bases; bases with no gene match: 5. In DNA, the CDR3 is TGTGCCAGCAGATCTGACAGGGCCCAAGAGACCCAGTACTTC. Protein sequence: CASRSDRAQETQYF.

Only one count was recorded for this clone. This chain uses TRBV5-1 with TRBJ2-2; 8 bases align to TRBD1. With V trimmed by 0 bases and J by 3 bases, 10 bases remained unmatched. The CDR3 extends over 18 amino acids. Germline V CDR1 and CDR2: SGHRS, YFSETQ. The CDR3 nucleotides are TGCGCCAGCAGCTTGGCCGGGGCAGGGGGCGCTTACACCGGGGAGCTGTTTTTT. It translates to CASSLAGAGGAYTGELFF. Complete variable domain (other parts from reference TRBV5-1 and TRBJ2-2): KAGVTQTPRYLIKTRGQQVTLSCSPISGHRSVSWYQQTPGQGLQFLFEYFSETQRNKGNFPGRFSGRQFSNSRSEMNVSTLELGDSALYLCASSLAGAGGAYTGELFFGEGSRLTVL.

This chain joins TRBV7-8 and TRBJ1-2; tentative D call: TRBD1 (5 bases). Trimming took off 4 bases at V and 8 bases at J, with 17 bases between the two ends. CDR1 is SGHVS and CDR2 is FQNEAQ in the germline V gene. The CDR3 consists of 14 residues. The CDR3 nucleotides read TGTGCCAGCAGCTCCGGCCCCAGGGCTAGGGGCTACACCTTC. Translating it yields CASSSGPRARGYTF.